This TCR beta chain was sequenced for a study of prognosis after radiotherapy for stage I lung cancer. The V gene lost 2 bases and the J gene lost 0 bases, with 11 bases spanning the gap. From germline, CDR1 is LGHDT and CDR2 YNNKEL (reference sequence). This CDR3 contains 16 residues. From genomic DNA, two-round multiplex PCR was used to amplify TCR beta CDR3. Amplification during the initial PCR round employed primers specific to each TRBV and TRBJ gene. TCRdb processed the multiplex PCR reads anew with MiXCR; each CDR3 protein has one entry. The profile shows some 24,000 distinct CDR3 sequences, 30% to 45% of them singletons. This clonotype was counted ten times or more. Its antigen is unknown. Regarding the study as a whole: Shannon entropy after stereotactic body radiation therapy was lower in patients who developed distant metastases.

This rearrangement joins TRBV3-1 to TRBJ1-3; no definite D call. This material consisted of PBMCs, taken before or after stereotactic body radiation therapy (not recorded which). The sequence was collected from a donor at least 50 years old with non-small cell lung cancer. The CDR3 DNA reads as TGTGCCAGCAGCCAATATCGGGATCGCTCTGGAAACACCATATATTTT. Protein sequence: CASSQYRDRSGNTIYF.